The entry that follows covers one T cell receptor (beta chain) sequence. This clonotype was seen repeatedly, ten times or more. No cognate antigen has been identified for it. No qualities accompany the bases; no much larger clone lies one base away. Amplification of TCR beta CDR3 regions was carried out from RNA transcripts. The TCR CDR3 was subjected to a first round of RT-PCR using the HTBI primer set and the Qiagen OneStep RT-PCR kit. A second multiplex PCR round built the libraries, followed by size selection and purification. The libraries were sequenced on an Illumina HiSeq2000 using paired-end 100 bp reads. The study's own analysis went as follows. SOAPnuke was used to process the raw data, with reads discarded if the reads contained adapters or uncalled bases, had a mean Phred below 15, or lacked an exact constant-primer or identifier match. High-quality paired reads were merged using COPE v1.2.5, and each unique nucleotide sequence was defined as a clonotype. Clonotypes were aligned to IMGT TRBV, TRBD and TRBJ reference segments using MiTCR v1.1. Analysis was restricted to V-J combinations with a frequency above 0.0001, which covered just over 98% of repertoires. The TCS score was defined as F50 (clonal expansion) divided by E x V (chaos), with BLOSUM62-based TCRdist calculated between CDR3 peptides within each V-J. Welch's t-statistics and random forest reduced around 510 V-J features to some 14, which were used in a naive Bayes classifier (R e1071). TCRdb handled the public reads itself, with Q25 trimming in fastp and clone calling in MiXCR, and kept productive beta chains. Entries that share a CDR3 protein sequence are merged under the most common genes and DNA. The V and J calls here are based on TCRdb, not the publication. For this sample there are about 690,000 distinct CDR3 sequences; 17% appear just once. The biggest ten clones account for about 16% of the sample.

A patient counted as having stable Graves' hyperthyroidism if no progression to ophthalmopathy occurred over 18 months of follow-up. Hyperthyroidism patients were newly diagnosed, with disease duration under 2 months, and aged 18 to 65 years. Any patient with an uncontrolled infection, another autoimmune disease, pregnancy or lactation was excluded. Diagnoses relied on clinical symptoms, serum thyroxine and TRAb, thyroid ultrasound and orbital computed tomography. PBMCs were separated from roughly 9.3 ml of fresh peripheral blood using Ficoll-Paque density gradient centrifugation. Total RNA was extracted with Trizol reagent, and quality was checked on an Agilent 2100 Bioanalyzer. V loses 0 bases, J loses 9 bases, and the germline ends lie 6 bases apart. Reading from cysteine to phenylalanine, the CDR3 counts 12 amino acids. Only the CDR3 region is kept as DNA, spanning 36 bases read in frame from base 1. The germline V gene provides CDR1 SGHVS and CDR2 FQNEAQ.

The record originates from a study of T cells in Graves' hyperthyroidism and ophthalmopathy (dated by TCRdb to the late 2010s). At the level of the whole study: Peripheral blood was sampled at the time of initial diagnosis, prior to any treatment. TCR V-J signatures able to tell the groups apart were searched for in a discovery cohort of some 100 patients, of whom over 40 had Graves' ophthalmopathy and roughly 58 had stable Graves' hyperthyroidism. Prospective prediction of ophthalmopathy was tested in an independent validation cohort of some 20 hyperthyroidism patients and 17 patients who later progressed to ophthalmopathy. The 100 discovery patients were randomly split 7:3 into training and test sets. In about six Graves' hyperthyroidism patients, the study also compared T-cell repertoires from thyroid tissue with T-cell repertoires from blood. Once sampling was done, hyperthyroidism patients were given methimazole at a starting dose of 30 mg daily, whereas ophthalmopathy patients were given high-dose intravenous methylprednisolone. According to the paper, TCR Vbeta CDR3 sequencing was carried out on 120 to 150 peripheral blood samples, which came from over 40 ophthalmopathy, around 74 hyperthyroidism and approximately 17 progressor patients.

Overall results and qualifications from the work: Most expanded thyroid clonotypes (frequency above 0.001) were also found in blood, which suggests that blood repertoires may mirror thyroid immune responses. In validation, the model predicted progression to ophthalmopathy with approximately 70% sensitivity and 72% to 85% specificity, a median of around six months before onset. No statistical method was used to fix the sample size in advance, and group allocation was not hidden from the investigators. Ophthalmopathy was separated from stable hyperthyroidism by a 13 V-J signature model, with about 86% sensitivity and about 81% specificity obtained in cross-validation and 80%/75% obtained in testing.

The sequenced sample consisted of blood. This TCR was sampled from a man aged 45-65 years with Graves' hyperthyroidism. The sequence is built from TRBV7-8 and TRBJ2-1; no D gene is confidently identified. This receptor carries the CDR3 CASSLALREQFF. The bases are TGTGCCAGCAGCTTAGCGCTTCGTGAGCAGTTCTTC.